This note documents a single T cell receptor (beta chain) sequence. Its antigen is as yet unknown. These data originate in a study of a mutant IDH1 vaccine in newly diagnosed glioma. In the study overall: Each patient was administered eight vaccinations, scheduled in weeks 1, 3, 5, 7, 11, 15, 19 and 23. Radiotherapy alone preceded vaccination by 4-6 weeks; alternatively, vaccination started with temozolomide cycles.

The sample's time point: week 5, during vaccination. Doses of 300 ug of mutant IDH1 20-mer peptide were given with topical imiquimod. Sequenced by immunoSEQ multiplex PCR; TCRdb stores in-frame clones only, minus some. Here the sample spans around 50,000 clones, 70% to 90% being singletons. The ends lost 3 bases at V and 1 base at J; junction bases unmatched: 11. CDR1 is MGHRA, CDR2 YSYEKL, per germline. This CDR3 is 17 amino acids long. The sample here was PBMCs, taken from a glioma patient whose treatment included an IDH1 peptide vaccine. This receptor was identified in a woman aged 40 to 55 with glioma. The V gene is TRBV4-1, the J gene TRBJ2-5; 7 positions match TRBD2. As DNA, the CDR3 is TGCGCCAGCAGCCACCTATCGTCTAGCGGCCGCCAAGAGACCCAGTACTTC. Amino acids: CASSHLSSSGRQETQYF.